Many counts were recorded for the clone carrying this T cell receptor beta chain. TCRdb's copy holds only in-frame clones and misses some; the assay was immunoSEQ multiplex PCR. The table has hundreds of thousands of clones, 70% to 90% seen once; the top ten hold roughly 3%. This sample stems from a study of blood T cell repertoires in COVID-19. The CDR3 has 16 amino acids. Trimming shortened V by 0 bases and J by 7 bases, and 15 bases separated the two germline ends. Germline lookup yields CDR1 MNHEY and CDR2 SVGAGI. The TCR sequence derives from a man aged 18 to 30 with active or convalescent COVID-19. The source material was peripheral blood. The chain uses TRBV6-5 and TRBJ1-4, with a weak D call TRBD1 (5 bases). CDR3 sequence (DNA): TGTGCCAGCAGTTACTCGGGCAGGACAAGAATTGAAAAACTGTTTTTT. This translates into CASSYSGRTRIEKLFF.